These T cell receptor beta chains were read from a single sample in a study of T cell responses to AZD1222 COVID-19 vaccine. Produced via immunoSEQ multiplex PCR; TCRdb's table is partial and in-frame only. The repertoire includes more than 140,000 clones, about 91% of them detected once, and approximately 2.1% sits in the top ten. Sequenced here: peripheral blood, sampled on day 0 of AZD1222 vaccination. The receptors here all came from an adult in good health. The CDR3 runs from the conserved cysteine through the conserved F or W.

j_gene,v_gene,CDR3aa
TRBJ1-1,TRBV25-1,CASSVKGDEAFF
TRBJ2-7,TRBV4-3,CASSLHREFGEQYF
TRBJ1-1,TRBV11-3,CASSSGQVKAFF
TRBJ1-1,TRBV2,CASTPKRENTEAFF
TRBJ1-2,TRBV13,CASSSGPSGYTF
TRBJ2-1,TRBV4-1,CASSQDPATQGGNEQFF
TRBJ2-1,TRBV12-3/TRBV12-4,CASSSGNGEQFF
TRBJ2-1,TRBV19,CASTPSGLNEQFF
TRBJ1-3,TRBV7-6,CASSSRQGLGNTIYF
TRBJ1-1,TRBV5-4,CASSRQSNTEAFF
TRBJ2-7,TRBV7-2,CASSIAQGAFDEQYF
TRBJ1-6,TRBV5-1,CASSLSPGDRVNSPLHF
TRBJ2-2,TRBV9,CASSVASDRTTGELFF
TRBJ1-5,TRBV10-3,CAISESGGRNQPQHF
TRBJ1-6,TRBV28,CASQGQGALYNSPLHF
TRBJ1-1,TRBV10-3,CAISVPGGEAFF
TRBJ1-5,TRBV5-8,CASSTVRDRGYRNQPQHF
TRBJ1-4,TRBV6-5,CASSYMRGEKLFF
TRBJ2-2,TRBV7-9,CASRRGASGKRAGELFF
TRBJ1-5,TRBV6-5,CASSLSGGGQPQHF